A selection of T cell receptor beta chains follows, all from one sample in a study of OX40 agonist ivuxolimab in advanced cancers. Some clones are missing from TCRdb's copy, which holds only in-frame ones; the method was immunoSEQ multiplex PCR. The table lists fewer than 35,000 clones, roughly 90% of them singletons, with 9.1% in the top ten. The input for sequencing was CD4+ or CD8+ T cells sorted from blood, taken in a trial of the OX40 agonist ivuxolimab. The receptors were gathered from an adult with an advanced solid tumor such as melanoma, head and neck, liver or kidney cancer. The CDR3 runs from the conserved cysteine through the conserved F or W. Each record gives: V gene, clone size, J gene, D gene, CDR3 DNA, CDR3 protein. D genes are given only for firm matches. Not every row has a clone size; where given, it reads once, few, many or a size class.

TRBV19	.	TRBJ2-3	.	TGTGCCAGTAGTATTACTAGCCCAGGAGAGTTCGGGGATACGCAGTATTTT	CASSITSPGEFGDTQYF
TRBV21-1	.	TRBJ2-5	.	TGTGCCAGCAGCAGGGTTCCCGAGACCCAGTACTTC	CASSRVPETQYF
TRBV2	.	TRBJ2-1	.	TGTGCCAGCAGTATACAGGGAAGGGACAATGAGCAGTTCTTC	CASSIQGRDNEQFF
TRBV4-2	.	TRBJ1-3	.	TGTGCCAGCAGCCAACTAAGGGTCTCTGGAAACACCATATATTTT	CASSQLRVSGNTIYF
TRBV5-1	once	TRBJ2-5	.	TGCGCCAGCAGCTTGGCGCAGGCGAGCGAGACCCAGTACTTC	CASSLAQASETQYF
TRBV5-8	.	TRBJ2-5	.	TGTGCCAGCAGCACTCGCGTGGCTCGAGAGACCCAGTACTTC	CASSTRVARETQYF
TRBV11-3	.	TRBJ1-3	.	TGTGCCAGCAGCTTAATGAGCGGAAACACCATATATTTT	CASSLMSGNTIYF
TRBV7-6	.	TRBJ2-1	.	TGTGCCAGCAGCTTGGGACTCTCCAGGGGCAATGAGCAGTTCTTC	CASSLGLSRGNEQFF
TRBV18	.	TRBJ2-2	TRBD2	TGTGCCAGCTCACCGCAGACTAGCGGGACGAACACCGGGGAGCTGTTTTTT	CASSPQTSGTNTGELFF
TRBV7-2	.	TRBJ1-1	.	TGTGCCAGCACCCGCCTTACAGGGAGCGGTAACACTGAAGCTTTCTTT	CASTRLTGSGNTEAFF
TRBV9	.	TRBJ2-2	.	TGTGCCAGCAGCGTAGCTTTAGTTCGGGCCGGGGAGCTGTTTTTT	CASSVALVRAGELFF
TRBV6-6	once	TRBJ1-2	.	TGTGCCAGCAGTTCCAGGGGAGAAGGGGAAGGAGATGGCTACACCTTC	CASSSRGEGEGDGYTF
TRBV7-9	.	TRBJ2-5	.	TGTGCCAGCAGCTTAGCGGGGGCCCGGGAGGAGACCCAGTACTTC	CASSLAGAREETQYF
TRBV28	.	TRBJ1-1	.	TGTGCCAGCAGTGAGGGGGACGGCGAAGCTTTCTTT	CASSEGDGEAFF
TRBV5-5	.	TRBJ2-5	TRBD1	TGTGCCAGCAGCCGCCAGGGGGCCGCGGAGACCCAGTACTTC	CASSRQGAAETQYF
TRBV30	few	TRBJ2-7	.	TGTGCCTGGACGCAGACCAGCGAGCAGTACTTC	CAWTQTSEQYF
TRBV7-2	.	TRBJ2-5	TRBD2	TGTGCCAGCAGCCCGACTAGCGGGAGCGGAGAGACCCAGTACTTC	CASSPTSGSGETQYF
TRBV7-9	once	TRBJ2-6	.	TGTGCCAGCAGCTTAGGTCTGATAAGTAACTCTGGGGCCAACGTCCTGACTTTC	CASSLGLISNSGANVLTF
TRBV27	.	TRBJ1-3	TRBD1	TGTGCCAGCAGTTCCCGGACAGGGTGGGGAAACACCATATATTTT	CASSSRTGWGNTIYF
TRBV9	.	TRBJ1-2	.	TGTGCCAGCAGCGTAGGGTTAGCCCTCAACTATGGCTACACCTTC	CASSVGLALNYGYTF
TRBV5-1	.	TRBJ2-3	TRBD2	TGCGCCAGCAGCCCCGAAGCGGGGGCGCACGGTACGCAGTATTTT	CASSPEAGAHGTQYF
TRBV9	.	TRBJ2-4	TRBD1	TGTGCCAGCAGCAAGGACAGGGAGGTCGACATTCAGTACTTC	CASSKDREVDIQYF
TRBV2	.	TRBJ2-1	.	TGTGCCAGCAGTGCATGGGGGAATGAGCAGTTCTTC	CASSAWGNEQFF
TRBV2	.	TRBJ2-3	.	TGTGCCAGCATCGTCGCACGCACAGATACGCAGTATTTT	CASIVARTDTQYF
TRBV7-2	.	TRBJ2-7	TRBD2	TGTGCCTCCCTGGACAGGGCTAGCGGGAGATTCTACGAGCAGTACTTC	CASLDRASGRFYEQYF
TRBV19	.	TRBJ2-5	.	TGTGCCAGTAGTACACGCCGTCCAGGGGGGGAGACCCAGTACTTC	CASSTRRPGGETQYF